This T cell receptor (beta chain) was obtained from a study of OX40 agonist ivuxolimab in advanced cancers. The wider study: Dosing consisted of intravenous ivuxolimab at 0.01 to 10 mg/kg every 2 weeks. Partial responses occurred in Three dose-escalation patients, one with hepatocellular carcinoma and two with cutaneous melanoma.

Concerning this clone: Its specificity is not known.

The ends were cut back, 6 bases at V and 7 bases at J, with 16 bases in the middle. CDR3 length equals 13 residues. The germline V gene has CDR1 SQVTM and CDR2 ANQGSEA. The study's findings and limits: Some of the nonresponding patients also showed low levels of normalized T-cell clonal expansion.

The assay was immunoSEQ multiplex PCR, and TCRdb's table has in-frame clones only and misses some. This sample yields about 30,000 clones, of which 90% are seen a single time; roughly 22% belongs to the top ten. This material consisted of CD4+ or CD8+ T cells sorted from blood, taken in a trial of the OX40 agonist ivuxolimab. This clonotype originated in an adult with an advanced solid tumor such as melanoma, head and neck, liver or kidney cancer. The chain has TRBV29-1 and TRBJ2-1; D tentatively fits TRBD1 or TRBD2 (5 bases each). The CDR3, as DNA: TGCAGCGTCCAGGGTGGGACGTGGAATGAGCAGTTCTTC. Translation: CSVQGGTWNEQFF.